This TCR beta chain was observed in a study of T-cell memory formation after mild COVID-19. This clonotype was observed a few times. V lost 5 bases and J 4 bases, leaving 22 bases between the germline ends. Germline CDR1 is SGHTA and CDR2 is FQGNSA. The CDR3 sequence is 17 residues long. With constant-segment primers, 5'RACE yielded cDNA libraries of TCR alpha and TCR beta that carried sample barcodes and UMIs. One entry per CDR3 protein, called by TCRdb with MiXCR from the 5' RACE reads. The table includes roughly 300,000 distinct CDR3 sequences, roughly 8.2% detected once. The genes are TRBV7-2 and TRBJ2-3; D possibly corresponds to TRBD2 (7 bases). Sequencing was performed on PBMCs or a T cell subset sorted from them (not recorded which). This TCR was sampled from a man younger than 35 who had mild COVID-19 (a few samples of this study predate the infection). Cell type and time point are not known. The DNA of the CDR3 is TGTGCCAGCAGCCTAAATTTTGGCGGGGGCGTTGCAGATACGCAGTATTTT. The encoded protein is CASSLNFGGGVADTQYF.